These 3 T cell receptor beta chains originate from one sample sequenced in a study of cytomegalovirus exposure and HLA in healthy donors. Assay used: immunoSEQ multiplex PCR; TCRdb lists only in-frame clones, some missing. The sample has some 79,000 clones; over 90% are singletons. The specimen sequenced was PBMCs. Receptors were obtained from a woman younger than 35 in good health and CMV-seropositive.

The chain combines TRBV28 with TRBJ1-1; no definite D call. The V end lost 3 bases, the J end lost 6 bases, and 17 bases lay between the germline ends. The CDR3 runs to 15 residues. Germline CDR1 reads MDHEN; CDR2 reads SYDVKM. This CDR3 is CASSLQEGQRAEAFF. DNA for the CDR3: TGTGCCAGCAGTTTGCAGGAGGGCCAGCGGGCTGAAGCTTTCTTT.

The V gene is TRBV6-1, the J gene TRBJ1-1; D gene ambiguous. This CDR3 contains 16 residues. The V gene's germline CDR1 is MNHNS and CDR2 SASEGT. Trimming cost V 4 bases and J 0 bases, with 15 bases left between them. The CDR3 DNA reads TGTGCCAGCAGTGGAACTCGGAGAAGGCTGAACACTGAAGCTTTCTTT. Its translation: CASSGTRRRLNTEAFF.

The chain employs TRBV11-2 and TRBJ2-7; 7 nucleotides agree with TRBD2. The CDR3 covers 14 residues. In germline, CDR1 is SGHAT, CDR2 FQNNGV. J lost 2 bases, V lost 1 base, and 2 bases had no gene match. The CDR3 nucleotides read TGTGCCAGCAGCTTAGGACGGGGGGCCTACGAGCAGTACTTC. This sequence encodes CASSLGRGAYEQYF.